The subject of this entry is one T cell receptor beta chain. This clonotype was detected once. The antigen this receptor binds is unknown. No qualities accompany the bases; no much larger clone lies one base away. One read provides weak support. These reads were obtained on an Illumina NovaSeq 6000. TCRalpha and TCRbeta cDNA libraries were built by 5'RACE with constant-segment primers, adding sample barcodes and unique molecular identifiers. Trizol reagent was used to extract RNA from every sample. The libraries were amplified in two PCR steps, and the second step added a second sample barcode and Illumina TruSeq adapters. Sequencing of libraries was performed on an Illumina NovaSeq with 2 x 150 bp paired-end reads. Per the authors' processing: Reads were demultiplexed and collapsed into UMI-guided consensus sequences with migec v1.2.7. Using mixcr v2.1.11, UMI consensuses were aligned to TRA and TRB V and J templates and then assembled into clonotypes. Clonotypes were classified as expanded or contracted when called significant by both edgeR and NoisET, with noise models trained on biological replicates. For edgeR calls, the thresholds were a false discovery rate-adjusted p below 0.01 and a log2 fold-change of 1. As an exploratory analysis of dynamics, max-normalized trajectories of the 1000 most abundant clonotypes were examined with PCA combined with hierarchical clustering. The CD4 or CD8 phenotype of responding clones was assigned using the separately sequenced CD4+ and CD8+ repertoires. The public sequencing data were trimmed at Q25 with fastp and processed into clonotypes with MiXCR by TCRdb, which kept only in-frame beta chains. Each record represents a unique CDR3 protein, reported with the most common genes and DNA among its rows. The V and J calls here are based on TCRdb, not the publication. Counted in this sample were almost 550,000 distinct CDR3 sequences; approximately 20% of them appeared once. The ten biggest clones cover approximately 13% of the sample.

The source of the sample is a study of T-cell memory formation after mild COVID-19 (dated by TCRdb to the early 2020s). For context, the study as a whole: TCR sequence clusters from the two donors were found to be largely donor specific. In two donors, T-cell clones that expanded and contracted after mild COVID-19 were followed by sequencing TCRalpha and TCRbeta repertoires longitudinally. The cohort was made up of two young adult volunteers, one female and one male, who were previously healthy.

PBMCs were isolated by Ficoll-Paque density gradient centrifugation. The paper as a whole reports these results and caveats: Whether the second-wave clones peaking on day 37 were SARS-CoV-2 specific was not confirmed. Contracting CD4+ clones turned up mainly in the CM and EM memory subsets, whereas EMRA was where CD8+ clones were enriched. Balanced CD4/CD8 phenotypes were observed for clones contracting from day 15 to 85, whereas a bias towards CD4+ was observed for a second wave of clones expanding from day 15 to 37. Some responding clones were found in pre-infection memory, which suggests that pre-existing cross-reactive memory T cells took part in the SARS-CoV-2 response. Only two mild cases were covered in the study, and larger cohorts including severe cases with pre-infection samples were considered necessary.

CDR1 and CDR2, per the germline V gene, are SNHLY and FYNNEI. V loses 6 bases, J loses 1 base, and the germline ends lie 9 bases apart. Taken from cysteine to phenylalanine, the CDR3 has 13 residues. The DNA shown is the 39-base CDR3, in frame from base 1. Sequencing used PBMCs or a T cell subset sorted from them (not recorded which). The chain employs TRBV2 and TRBJ1-1; the D gene is possibly TRBD1, with 5 bases matching. This receptor was taken from an adult woman who had mild COVID-19 (a few samples of this study predate the infection). The sample titles of this study are shuffled in the database, so cell type and time point are left out; the donor was told from shared clones. The CDR3 region reads CASRFGANTEAFF. The DNA reads TGTGCCAGCAGATTCGGGGCGAACACTGAAGCTTTCTTT.